The source of this TCR beta chain is a study of T-cell reconstitution after alpha-beta-depleted transplantation in children. Points from the study as a whole: Most T-cell counts and diversity one year after the transplant came from T cells that were newly produced. At day 60, the high TCRbeta diversity found in some patients originated from recipient T cells and thymic progenitors that had survived. Roughly two months post-transplant, alpha-beta T cells reportedly originated from several hundred graft clones that had expanded.

This CDR3 has 14 amino acids. J was trimmed by 5 bases and V by 7 bases; bases with no gene match: 8. Unique molecular identifiers were incorporated into the prepared TCRbeta library. Each CDR3 protein gets one entry after TCRdb re-called the PCR reads with MiXCR. The sample carries about 250,000 distinct CDR3 sequences, roughly a quarter recorded once. Points on this clonotype: No antigen is known for it.

The V gene is TRBV12-3 or TRBV12-4, the J gene TRBJ1-2; 9 bases line up with TRBD1. Sample: PBMCs, mostly from graft donor cells, taken 360 days after TCRalphabeta/CD19-depleted stem cell transplant. This TCR derives from a female patient aged 2-9 years who had a stem cell transplant for congenital amegakaryocytic thrombocytopenia, so the T cells may come from the graft donor. CDR3 in DNA: TGTGCCAGCAAAGCGACAGGGGGAGTTTATGGCTACACCTTC. Its protein product is CASKATGGVYGYTF.